This TCR beta chain was profiled in a study of control samples from healthy donors and cancer patients. The CDR3 has 13 residues. In germline, CDR1 is SGHTS, CDR2 YDEGEE. Trimming removed 0 bases at V and 7 bases at J, with 8 bases between. The method was immunoSEQ multiplex PCR; TCRdb's version includes in-frame clones alone and lacks a portion of them. The table has approximately 99,000 clones, 70% to 85% seen once. This rearrangement joins TRBV5-8 to TRBJ2-1; D might be TRBD2 (5 bases). Sequenced sample: blood. The TCR comes from a man aged 18 to 29 in good health. Here the CDR3 DNA reads TGTGCCAGCAGCTTGGGGTCGGGGAATGAGCAGTTCTTC. This sequence encodes CASSLGSGNEQFF. The whole variable domain, remainder taken from reference TRBV5-8 and TRBJ2-1, is EAGVTQSPTHLIKTRGQQATLRCSPISGHTSVYWYQQALGLGLQFLLWYDEGEERNRGNFPPRFSGRQFPNYSSELNVNALELEDSALYLCASSLGSGNEQFFGPGTRLTVL.